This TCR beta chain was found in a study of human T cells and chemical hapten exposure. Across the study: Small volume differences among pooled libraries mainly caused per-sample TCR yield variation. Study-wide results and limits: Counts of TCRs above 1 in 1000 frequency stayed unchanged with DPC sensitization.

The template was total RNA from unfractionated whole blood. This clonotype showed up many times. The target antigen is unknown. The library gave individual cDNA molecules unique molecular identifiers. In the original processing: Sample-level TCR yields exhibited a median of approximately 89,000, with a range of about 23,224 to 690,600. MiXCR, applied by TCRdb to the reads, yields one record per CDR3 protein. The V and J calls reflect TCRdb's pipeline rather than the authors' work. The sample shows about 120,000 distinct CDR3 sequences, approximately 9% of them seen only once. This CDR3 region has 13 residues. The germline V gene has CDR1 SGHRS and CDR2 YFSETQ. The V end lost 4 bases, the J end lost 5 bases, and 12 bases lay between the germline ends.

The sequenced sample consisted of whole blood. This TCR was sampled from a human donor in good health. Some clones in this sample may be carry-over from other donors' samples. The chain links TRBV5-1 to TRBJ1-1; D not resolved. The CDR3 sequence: CASSLTGSTEAFF. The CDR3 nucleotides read TGCGCCAGCAGCCTGACCGGCAGTACTGAAGCTTTCTTT.